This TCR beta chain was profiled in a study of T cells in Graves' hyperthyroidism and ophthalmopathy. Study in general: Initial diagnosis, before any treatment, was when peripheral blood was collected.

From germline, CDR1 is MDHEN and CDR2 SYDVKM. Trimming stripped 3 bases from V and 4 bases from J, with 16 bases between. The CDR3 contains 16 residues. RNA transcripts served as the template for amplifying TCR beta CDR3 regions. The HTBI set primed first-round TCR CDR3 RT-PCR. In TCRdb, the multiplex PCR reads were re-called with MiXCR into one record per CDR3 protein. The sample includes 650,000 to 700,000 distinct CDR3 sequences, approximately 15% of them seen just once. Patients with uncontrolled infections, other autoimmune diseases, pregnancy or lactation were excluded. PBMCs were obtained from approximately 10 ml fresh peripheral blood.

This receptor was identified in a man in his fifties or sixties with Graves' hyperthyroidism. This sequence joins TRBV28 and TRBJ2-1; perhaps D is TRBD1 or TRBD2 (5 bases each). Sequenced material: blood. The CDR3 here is CASSFGGRDQYNEQFF. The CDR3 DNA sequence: TGTGCCAGCAGTTTTGGCGGAAGGGACCAATACAATGAGCAGTTCTTC. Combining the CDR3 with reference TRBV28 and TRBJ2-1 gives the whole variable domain DVKVTQSSRYLVKRTGEKVFLECVQDMDHENMFWYRQDPGLGLRLIYFSYDVKMKEKGDIPEGYSVSREKKERFSLILESASTNQTSMYLCASSFGGRDQYNEQFFGPGTRLTVL.